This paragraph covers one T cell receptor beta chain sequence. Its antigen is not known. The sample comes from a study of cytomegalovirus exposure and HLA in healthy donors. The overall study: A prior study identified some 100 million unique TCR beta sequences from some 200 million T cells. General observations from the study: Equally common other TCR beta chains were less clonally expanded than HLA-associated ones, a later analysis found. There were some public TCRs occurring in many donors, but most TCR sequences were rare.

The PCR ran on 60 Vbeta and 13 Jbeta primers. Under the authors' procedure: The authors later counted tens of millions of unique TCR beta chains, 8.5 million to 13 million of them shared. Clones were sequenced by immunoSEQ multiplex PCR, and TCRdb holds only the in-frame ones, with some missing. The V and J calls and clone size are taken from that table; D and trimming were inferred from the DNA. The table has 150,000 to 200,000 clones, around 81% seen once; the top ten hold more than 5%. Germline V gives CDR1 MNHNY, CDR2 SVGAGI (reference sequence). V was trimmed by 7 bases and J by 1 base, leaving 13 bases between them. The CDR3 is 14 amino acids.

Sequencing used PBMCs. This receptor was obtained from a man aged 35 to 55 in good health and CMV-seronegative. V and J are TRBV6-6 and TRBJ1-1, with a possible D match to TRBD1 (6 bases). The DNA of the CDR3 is TGTGCCAGCACCAAGGGGGAGACGAACACTGAAGCTTTCTTT. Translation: CASTKGETNTEAFF.